This T cell receptor (beta chain) was sequenced during a study of cytotoxic CD8 clonotypes in ibrutinib-treated CLL. Germline values: CDR1 SNHLY, CDR2 FYNNEI. The CDR3 totals 13 residues. The V end was cut by 6 bases, the J end by 1 base, with 9 bases between. Depths of 1 in 200,000 to 1 in 1 million T cells were the sequencing target. Clones were read by immunoSEQ multiplex PCR, and TCRdb kept only the in-frame ones, dropping some. The repertoire includes 250,000 to 350,000 clones, 76% of them detected once, and about 5.8% sits in the top ten. The chain combines TRBV2 with TRBJ1-1, with D perhaps matching TRBD1 (5 bases). The sample in question was PBMCs, obtained at disease progression, from a patient treated with ibrutinib. This receptor was identified in a human donor with chronic lymphocytic leukemia. The chain's CDR3 is CASRGTANTEAFF. CDR3 bases: TGTGCCAGCAGAGGGACGGCGAACACTGAAGCTTTCTTT.